The clone carrying this TCR beta chain was counted a few times. This CDR3 is 11 amino acids long. The V gene's germline CDR1 is DFQATT and CDR2 SNEGSKA (reference sequence). The data belong to a study of cytomegalovirus exposure and HLA in healthy donors. PCR was performed using 60 Vbeta and 13 Jbeta primers. Here immunoSEQ multiplex PCR was the method, and the copy in TCRdb shows in-frame clones only, minus some. This table holds 140,000 to 150,000 clones, 8.5% to 10% found once. Sequencing was done on a sample of PBMCs. The chain has TRBV20-1 and TRBJ1-2; perhaps TRBD1 as D (5 bases). The receptor comes from a man aged 45 to 65 in good health and CMV-seronegative. CDR3 protein: CRTEANYGYTF. The DNA of the CDR3 is TGCAGGACAGAAGCTAACTATGGCTACACCTTC.